This entry lists 14 T cell receptor beta chains sequenced from one sample in a study of T-cell memory formation after mild COVID-19. One entry per CDR3 protein results from TCRdb running MiXCR on the 5' RACE reads. This sample yields roughly 400,000 distinct CDR3 sequences, of which approximately 19% are seen a single time; about a fifth belongs to the top ten. The sample comprised PBMCs or a T cell subset sorted from them (not recorded which). Receptors were obtained from a man between 18 and 29 years old who had mild COVID-19 (a few samples of this study predate the infection). Cell type and time point are not known.

The rearrangement uses TRBV7-6 and TRBJ2-2; 8 nucleotides agree with TRBD1. V was pared by 8 bases and J by 7 bases, with 3 bases of the junction left unmatched. The CDR3 is made up of 12 amino acids. The germline gives CDR1 SGHVS, CDR2 FNYEAQ. CDR3: CASGQGGGELFF. The CDR3 DNA reads as TGTGCCAGCGGACAGGGTGGCGGGGAGCTGTTTTTT. The full variable domain, in which reference TRBV7-6 and TRBJ2-2 provide the parts outside the CDR3, is GAGVSQSPRYKVTKRGQDVALRCDPISGHVSLYWYRQALGQGPEFLTYFNYEAQQDKSGLPNDRFSAERPEGSISTLTIQRTEQRDSAMYRCASGQGGGELFFGEGSRLTVL.

This clonotype was observed a few times. This sequence joins TRBV5-1 and TRBJ1-1; 7 bases match TRBD1. Unmatched junction bases numbered 11, after V lost 3 bases and J lost 12 bases. Germline lookup yields CDR1 SGHRS and CDR2 YFSETQ. The CDR3 loop spans 13 amino acids. For the CDR3, the DNA is TGCGCCAGCAGCTCCCGACAGGGTTCCGCGTCTTTCTTT. Translation: CASSSRQGSASFF.

This clonotype was observed at least ten times. J is TRBJ2-6 and V is TRBV7-8; TRBD1 aligns across 9 bases. CDR1 is SGHVS and CDR2 is FQNEAQ in the germline V gene. V lost 1 base to trimming and J lost 4 bases; unmatched junction nucleotides: 11. The CDR3 sequence is 19 residues long. The CDR3 DNA is TGTGCCAGCAGCTTAGAGACAGGGGGAATTTGGCTAGGGGCCAACGTCCTGACTTTC. Amino acids: CASSLETGGIWLGANVLTF.

V and J are TRBV7-2 and TRBJ2-3; D gene uncertain. From germline, CDR1 is SGHTA and CDR2 FQGNSA. V lost 5 bases to trimming and J lost 5 bases, with 11 bases between them. The CDR3 consists of 13 residues. The CDR3 region has the DNA TGTGCCAGCAGCCGCCTCCTCGGAGATACGCAGTATTTT. It specifies CASSRLLGDTQYF.

Notes on this clonotype: The junction and the germline gene differ at one end; a read error may be behind it. This chain uses TRBV7-9 with TRBJ2-5; tentatively, D is TRBD1 (6 bases). Germline CDR1 SEHNR, CDR2 FQNEAQ (reference sequence). CDR3 length equals 15 residues. The CDR3 loop reads CTSSLTGRLLETQYF. The CDR3 bases are TGTACCAGCAGCCTCACAGGGAGACTTCTGGAGACCCAGTACTTC.

Written as DNA, the CDR3 is TGTGCCAGCAGCCCAGGCCTGGGTGTGAAGCCCCAGCATTTT. Translation: CASSPGLGVKPQHF. The rearrangement links TRBV9 to TRBJ1-5, with D hard to call. The CDR3 contains 14 residues. V was shortened by 4 bases and J by 8 bases, with 16 bases between the two germline ends. Germline CDR1 and CDR2: SGDLS and YYNGEE. The entire variable domain, with the rest obtained from reference TRBV9 and TRBJ1-5, is as follows: DSGVTQTPKHLITATGQRVTLRCSPRSGDLSVYWYQQSLDQGLQFLIQYYNGEERAKGNILERFSAQQFPDLHSELNLSSLELGDSALYFCASSPGLGVKPQHFGDGTRLSIL.

About this clonotype itself: A much larger clone is a single base away; this may be a read error. This rearrangement joins TRBV12-3 or TRBV12-4 to TRBJ1-5, with 7 bases aligning to TRBD1. The CDR3 runs to 14 residues. CDR3 bases: TGTGCCAGCAGTTTAGCAGGGGGCAATCAGCACCAGCATTTT. This codes for CASSLAGGNQHQHF.

The chain uses TRBV24-1 and TRBJ1-1, with D perhaps matching TRBD1 (5 bases). Germline lookup yields CDR1 KGHDR and CDR2 SFDVKD. Trimming pared 3 bases from V and 4 bases from J, leaving 11 bases between. The CDR3 loop spans 14 amino acids. The CDR3 sequence is CATSDTSGGTEAFF. As DNA, the CDR3 is TGTGCCACCAGTGATACCTCGGGGGGCACTGAAGCTTTCTTT.

The chain combines TRBV4-3 with TRBJ1-3; D is possibly TRBD1 (5 bases). CDR1 is LGHNA and CDR2 is YSLEER in the germline V gene. Trimming took off 0 bases at V and 2 bases at J, with 14 bases between the two ends. There are 17 residues in the CDR3. In nucleotides, the CDR3 is TGCGCCAGCAGCCAAGATTTAGCAGGGATCGCTGGAAACACCATATATTTT. As protein: CASSQDLAGIAGNTIYF.

The chain is built from TRBV5-6 and TRBJ2-1, with D perhaps being TRBD1 or TRBD2 (5 bases each). Germline loops: CDR1 SGHDT, CDR2 YYEEEE. The CDR3 consists of 13 residues. V was cut by 0 bases and J by 10 bases, with 11 bases left in between. The CDR3 region is CASSLAIRDEQFF. The CDR3 nucleotides are TGTGCCAGCAGCTTGGCTATCAGGGACGAGCAGTTCTTC. Drawing the rest from reference TRBV5-6 and TRBJ2-1, the complete variable domain is DAGVTQSPTHLIKTRGQQVTLRCSPKSGHDTVSWYQQALGQGPQFIFQYYEEEERQRGNFPDRFSGHQFPNYSSELNVNALLLGDSALYLCASSLAIRDEQFFGPGTRLTVL.

Here the CDR3 reads CASSVSSGLSEQFF. DNA for the CDR3: TGTGCCAGCAGCGTCAGTAGCGGTCTTAGTGAGCAGTTCTTC. This sequence joins TRBV9 and TRBJ2-1; a weak D match, TRBD2 (6 bases). Germline lookup yields CDR1 SGDLS and CDR2 YYNGEE. The CDR3 consists of 14 residues. Trimming removed 2 bases at V and 9 bases at J, with 15 bases between.

V gene TRBV5-1 combines with J gene TRBJ2-7; 9 bases are shared with TRBD1. This CDR3 spans 14 amino acids. The V gene end was trimmed by 7 bases and the J gene end by 2 bases; junction bases not matched to a gene: 7. Germline assignment: CDR1 SGHRS and CDR2 YFSETQ. As DNA, the CDR3 is TGCGCCAGCGCGGAGGGACAGGGAACCTACGAGCAGTACGTC. Translated: CASAEGQGTYEQYV.

This clonotype was detected only a few times. The CDR3 DNA sequence: TGTGCCAGCAGTACCCGGACACTTAGCAATCAGCCCCAGCATTTT. It codes for CASSTRTLSNQPQHF. This chain connects TRBV12-3 or TRBV12-4 to TRBJ1-5; D is possibly TRBD1 (5 bases). The length of the CDR3 is 15 residues. V dropped 5 bases and J dropped 0 bases, with 11 bases sitting between them.

This clonotype was recorded a few times. The V call is TRBV27, the J call TRBJ2-7, with a possible D match to TRBD1 (6 bases). The CDR3 totals 14 residues. The germline V and J ends were trimmed by 5 bases and 3 bases, with 14 bases remaining between them. Germline CDR1 reads MNHEY; CDR2 reads SMNVEV (reference sequence). The CDR3, as DNA: TGTGCCAGCAGTCCGACAGGTTCGAGCTACGAGCAGTACTTC. Its translation is CASSPTGSSYEQYF.